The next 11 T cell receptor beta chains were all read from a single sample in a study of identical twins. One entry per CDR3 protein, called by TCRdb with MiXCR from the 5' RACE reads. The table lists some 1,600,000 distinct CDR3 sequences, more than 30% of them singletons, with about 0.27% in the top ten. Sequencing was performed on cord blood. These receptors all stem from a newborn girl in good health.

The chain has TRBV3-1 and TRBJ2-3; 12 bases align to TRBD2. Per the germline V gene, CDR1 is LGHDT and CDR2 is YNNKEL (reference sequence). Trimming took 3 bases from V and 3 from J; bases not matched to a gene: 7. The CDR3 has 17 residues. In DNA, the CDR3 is TGTGCCAGCAGCCAGTTTGACCTAGCGGGGGGGACAGATACGCAGTATTTT. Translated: CASSQFDLAGGTDTQYF.

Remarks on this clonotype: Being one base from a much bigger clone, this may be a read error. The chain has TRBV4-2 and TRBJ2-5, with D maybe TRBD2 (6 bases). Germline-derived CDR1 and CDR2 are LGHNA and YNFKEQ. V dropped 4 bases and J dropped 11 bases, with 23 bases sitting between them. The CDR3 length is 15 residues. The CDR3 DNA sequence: TGTGCCAGCAGCCCTCGACTAGTTCAAGGCAATGAGCAGTACTTC. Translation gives CASSPRLVQGNEQYF.

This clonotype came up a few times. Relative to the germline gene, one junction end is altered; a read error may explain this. The CDR3 nucleotides read TGCGCCATCAGCCAAGATGGTGGGGGGGCCTACGAGCAGTACTTC. Translated, it gives CAISQDGGGAYEQYF. The V call is TRBV4-1, the J call TRBJ2-5; TRBD2 agrees at 7 bases. The J call may be in error: the DNA end matches TRBJ2-7 better. The CDR3 runs 15 residues. CDR1 and CDR2 (germline): MGHRA, YSYEKL.

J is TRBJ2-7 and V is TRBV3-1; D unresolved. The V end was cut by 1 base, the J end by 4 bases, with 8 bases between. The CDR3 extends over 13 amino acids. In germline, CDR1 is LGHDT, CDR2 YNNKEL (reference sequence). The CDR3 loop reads CASSQVSPYEQYF. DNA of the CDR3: TGTGCCAGCAGCCAAGTGTCCCCTTACGAGCAGTACTTC.

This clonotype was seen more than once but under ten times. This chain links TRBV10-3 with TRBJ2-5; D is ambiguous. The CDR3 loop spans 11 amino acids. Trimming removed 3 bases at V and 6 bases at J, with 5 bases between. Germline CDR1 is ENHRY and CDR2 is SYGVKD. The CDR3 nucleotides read TGTGCCATCAGTGAAGGGAAGACCCAGTACTTC. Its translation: CAISEGKTQYF.

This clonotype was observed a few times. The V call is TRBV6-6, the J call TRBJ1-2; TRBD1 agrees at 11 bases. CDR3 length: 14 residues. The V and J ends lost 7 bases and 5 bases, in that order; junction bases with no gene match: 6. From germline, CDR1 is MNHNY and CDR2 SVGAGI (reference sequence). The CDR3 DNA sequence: TGTGCCAGCACTAATGGACAGGGGGCATATGGCTACACCTTC. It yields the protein CASTNGQGAYGYTF.

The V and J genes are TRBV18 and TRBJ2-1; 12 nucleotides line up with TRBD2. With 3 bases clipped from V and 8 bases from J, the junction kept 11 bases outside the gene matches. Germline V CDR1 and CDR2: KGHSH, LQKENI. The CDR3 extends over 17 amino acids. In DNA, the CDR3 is TGTGCCAGCTCACCCCAATGGACTAGCGGGGCCGTCGATGAGCAGTTCTTC. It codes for CASSPQWTSGAVDEQFF.

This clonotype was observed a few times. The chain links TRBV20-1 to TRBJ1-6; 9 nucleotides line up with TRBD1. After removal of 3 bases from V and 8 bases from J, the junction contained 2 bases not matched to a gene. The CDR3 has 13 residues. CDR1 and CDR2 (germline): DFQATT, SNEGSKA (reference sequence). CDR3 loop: CSASGQGYSPLHF. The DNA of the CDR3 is TGCAGTGCTAGTGGACAGGGGTATTCACCCCTCCACTTT.

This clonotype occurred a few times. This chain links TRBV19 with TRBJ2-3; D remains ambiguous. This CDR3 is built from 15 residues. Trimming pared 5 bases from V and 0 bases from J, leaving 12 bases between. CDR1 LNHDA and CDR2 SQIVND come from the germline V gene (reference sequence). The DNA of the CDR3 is TGTGCCAGTAGTTTTCGTCCCCGGAGCACAGATACGCAGTATTTT. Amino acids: CASSFRPRSTDTQYF.

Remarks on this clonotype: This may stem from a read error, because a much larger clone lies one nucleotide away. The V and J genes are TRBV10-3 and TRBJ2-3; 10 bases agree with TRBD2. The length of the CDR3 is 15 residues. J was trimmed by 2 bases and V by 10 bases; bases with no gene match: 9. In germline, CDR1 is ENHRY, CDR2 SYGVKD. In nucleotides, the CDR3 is TGTGCCACCGACACAGCGGGAGGGGTCACAGATACGCAGTATTTT. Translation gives CATDTAGGVTDTQYF.

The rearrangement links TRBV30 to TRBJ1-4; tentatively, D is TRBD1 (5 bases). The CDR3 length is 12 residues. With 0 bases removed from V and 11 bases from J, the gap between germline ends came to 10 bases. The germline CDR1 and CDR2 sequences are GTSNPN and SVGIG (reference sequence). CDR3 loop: CAWSVRGGKLFF. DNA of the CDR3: TGTGCCTGGAGTGTAAGGGGCGGGAAACTGTTTTTT.